These 5 T cell receptor beta chains share one sample of origin, sequenced in a study of identifying expanded T cells in peripheral blood. TCRdb keeps only in-frame clones here, not all; method: immunoSEQ multiplex PCR. The sample records around 120,000 clones, more than 85% being singletons. The sequenced material came from blood. The receptors here all came from a person between 18 and 75 years old in good health.

The rearrangement uses TRBV27 and TRBJ1-5, with D possibly being TRBD1 (5 bases). The germline V gene has CDR1 MNHEY and CDR2 SMNVEV (reference sequence). The CDR3 spans 14 residues. V was pared by 1 base and J by 7 bases, with 11 bases between. The CDR3 region is CASSLFPGRQPQHF. The CDR3 DNA sequence: TGTGCCAGCAGTTTATTTCCAGGGCGACAGCCCCAGCATTTT.

The rearrangement links TRBV5-4 to TRBJ2-5; 9 bases are a match to TRBD2. The CDR3 has 16 amino acids. The V gene's germline CDR1 is SGHNT and CDR2 YYREEE (reference sequence). The junction had 8 bases not matched to a gene; V was cut back by 0 bases and J by 5 bases. The CDR3 region has the DNA TGTGCCAGCAGCTTGGGGGGTAGCGGGGGAGGTGAGACCCAGTACTTC. Translated: CASSLGGSGGGETQYF. Full variable domain (rest looked up from reference TRBV5-4 and TRBJ2-5): ETGVTQSPTHLIKTRGQQVTLRCSSQSGHNTVSWYQQALGQGPQFIFQYYREEENGRGNFPPRFSGLQFPNYSSELNVNALELDDSALYLCASSLGGSGGGETQYFGPGTRLLVL.

The chain joins TRBV7-9 to TRBJ2-3; D is ambiguous. V dropped 1 base and J dropped 4 bases, with 3 bases sitting between them. This CDR3 spans 12 amino acids. CDR1 is SEHNR and CDR2 is FQNEAQ in the germline V gene (reference sequence). The CDR3 protein is CASSLVSDTQYF. In DNA form, the CDR3 reads TGTGCCAGCAGCTTAGTCTCAGATACGCAGTATTTT.

The V call is TRBV7-2, the J call TRBJ1-5; 8 bases agree with TRBD1. The CDR3 sequence is 15 residues long. From germline, CDR1 is SGHTA and CDR2 FQGNSA. After removal of 5 bases from V and 3 bases from J, the junction contained 6 bases not matched to a gene. The CDR3 nucleotides are TGTGCCAGCAGCATGGGACAGGCTTACAATCAGCCCCAGCATTTT. Translation gives CASSMGQAYNQPQHF.

The chain combines TRBV6-1 with TRBJ1-2; D gene uncertain. The ends were cut back, 4 bases at V and 4 bases at J, with 13 bases in the middle. The CDR3 is 14 amino acids. CDR1 and CDR2 from the germline V gene are MNHNS and SASEGT. DNA of the CDR3: TGTGCCAGCAGTGGGAATATCGGCCCCTATGGCTACACCTTC. The encoded protein is CASSGNIGPYGYTF.